This T cell receptor (beta chain) came from a study of early T cells in non-severe SARS-CoV-2 infection. This clonotype showed up many times. Looked up from germline, CDR1 is LGHDT and CDR2 is YNNKEL (reference sequence). CDR3 length: 15 residues. Trimming took 5 bases from V and 2 from J, leaving 15 bases between them. Unique molecular identifiers (one per individual cDNA molecule) were attached. TCRdb reprocessed the 5' RACE reads via MiXCR and lists one record per CDR3 protein. This table has approximately 40,000 distinct CDR3 sequences, roughly a tenth appearing once. This receptor was obtained from an adult who was a healthcare worker with PCR-confirmed SARS-CoV-2 infection or an uninfected control (not recorded which). The rearrangement joins TRBV3-1 to TRBJ2-5, with a weak D call TRBD2 (5 bases). Sequencing used whole blood. The CDR3 protein is CASSFRTGRQETQYF. The DNA for the CDR3 is TGTGCCAGCAGCTTCCGGACTGGTCGACAAGAGACCCAGTACTTC.